This T cell receptor (beta chain) was found in a study of T cells after yellow fever vaccination. Whole-study results and caveats: The booster response re-showed most primary clones: 95% to 96% CD4, approximately 90% CD8. Although the secondary response was weaker, it peaked faster, at day 5 versus 15. One caveat is that FACS-sorted repertoires could contain abundant clonotypes contaminating from the bulk population.

Synthesis of TCR cDNA relied on 5'RACE template switching, which attached a universal primer site and UMIs. TCRdb processed the 5' RACE reads anew with MiXCR; each CDR3 protein has one entry. This sample yields approximately 300,000 distinct CDR3 sequences, of which 6.8% are seen a single time; 15% to 20% belongs to the top ten. V dropped 4 bases and J dropped 5 bases, with 11 bases sitting between them. CDR1 and CDR2 (germline): LGHDT, YNNKEL (reference sequence). The CDR3 spans 13 residues. This clonotype was observed a few times. Its antigen remains unidentified. This sample comprised PBMCs, obtained around 45 days after the first yellow fever vaccination. The V call is TRBV3-1, the J call TRBJ1-1; the D gene is possibly TRBD1 (5 bases). The receptor's source is a man younger than 35 who received the YFV17D yellow fever vaccine. The CDR3 is CASSPPGITEAFF. In DNA form, the CDR3 reads TGTGCCAGCAGCCCCCCAGGGATAACTGAAGCTTTCTTT.